The next 23 T cell receptor beta chains were all read from a single sample in a study of cytomegalovirus exposure and HLA in healthy donors. PCR primers comprised 60 Vbeta and 13 Jbeta primers. Here immunoSEQ multiplex PCR was the method, and the copy in TCRdb shows in-frame clones only, minus some. This table holds roughly 250,000 clones, 80% found once. The sample taken for sequencing was PBMCs. The receptors were gathered from a girl aged 2 to 10 in good health and CMV-seronegative.

The J gene is TRBJ1-2, the V gene TRBV13; D ambiguous. From germline, CDR1 is PRHDT and CDR2 FYEKMQ (reference sequence). Trimming took 0 bases from V and 6 from J, leaving 5 bases between them. CDR3 size: 12 residues. CDR3 sequence reads: CASSLGNDGYTF. The CDR3 DNA follows: TGTGCCAGCAGCTTAGGTAATGATGGCTACACCTTC.

The V gene is TRBV25-1, the J gene TRBJ2-3; D possibly corresponds to TRBD1 (6 bases). This CDR3 spans 18 amino acids. Trimming took off 2 bases at V and 0 bases at J, with 18 bases between the two ends. Germline V lookup: CDR1 MGHDK, CDR2 SYGVNS. CDR3 protein: CASSEAPVGHRSTDTQYF. The CDR3 nucleotides are TGTGCCAGCAGTGAAGCCCCCGTGGGACACCGAAGCACAGATACGCAGTATTTT. Filled out from reference TRBV25-1 and TRBJ2-3, the complete variable domain reads EADIYQTPRYLVIGTGKKITLECSQTMGHDKMYWYQQDPGMELHLIHYSYGVNSTEKGDLSSESTVSRIRTEHFPLTLESARPSHTSQYLCASSEAPVGHRSTDTQYFGPGTRLTVL.

This chain joins TRBV9 and TRBJ2-1; tentative D call: TRBD2 (6 bases). The CDR3 length is 14 residues. CDR1 is SGDLS, CDR2 YYNGEE, per germline. V was clipped by 3 bases and J by 6 bases, with 13 bases between them. The CDR3 loop reads CASSDRGLGNEQFF. CDR3 DNA sequence: TGTGCCAGCAGCGACCGGGGACTCGGCAATGAGCAGTTCTTC.

This chain joins TRBV6-1 and TRBJ1-1; D may be TRBD1 (5 bases). Trimming took off 6 bases at V and 5 bases at J, with 13 bases between the two ends. Germline CDR1 MNHNS, CDR2 SASEGT. The CDR3 is made up of 13 amino acids. CDR3 nucleotides: TGTGCCAGCAGAGCCGGGGGGGGGACTGAAGCTTTCTTT. Its translation: CASRAGGGTEAFF.

The chain employs TRBV4-2 and TRBJ2-2; TRBD2 matches 11 bases. Germline V gene lookup returns CDR1 LGHNA and CDR2 YNFKEQ. The V and J ends lost 0 bases and 7 bases, in that order; junction bases with no gene match: 7. This CDR3 is built from 17 residues. The CDR3 region has the DNA TGTGCCAGCAGCCAAGATAGGGCTAGCGGGAGGATCGGGGAGCTGTTTTTT. Translating it yields CASSQDRASGRIGELFF.

Only one count was recorded for this clone. The chain is built from TRBV6-1 and TRBJ1-1; no firm D call. With 5 bases removed from V and 8 bases from J, the gap between germline ends came to 15 bases. This CDR3 has 13 residues. Germline CDR1 is MNHNS and CDR2 is SASEGT. CDR3 amino acids: CASSKTDIPEAFF. As DNA, the CDR3 is TGTGCCAGCAGTAAAACAGACATCCCAGAAGCTTTCTTT.

This clone was recorded a few times. This sequence joins TRBV6-5 and TRBJ2-3, with a weak D call TRBD1 (6 bases). This CDR3 spans 13 amino acids. Trimming removed 5 bases from V and 3 bases from J, with 9 bases in between. Germline CDR1 and CDR2: MNHEY and SVGAGI. As DNA, the CDR3 is TGTGCCAGCAGTCCGAGGGGGACAGATACGCAGTATTTT. Translation: CASSPRGTDTQYF.

This chain joins TRBV29-1 and TRBJ2-1; TRBD2 aligns across 7 bases. This CDR3 is built from 15 residues. Trimming removed 7 bases from V and 3 bases from J; junction bases left unmatched: 12. Germline lookup yields CDR1 SQVTM and CDR2 ANQGSEA. CDR3 nucleotide sequence: TGCAGCGCCGCGGGGGACTACCCTTACTACAATGAGCAGTTCTTC. As protein: CSAAGDYPYYNEQFF.

Turning to this clone: The same CDR3 also results from other DNA sequences found in this sample. The chain couples TRBV9 to TRBJ2-3; perhaps TRBD2 as D (5 bases). V lost 0 bases, J lost 4 bases, and 15 bases lay in between. The CDR3 is made up of 16 amino acids. CDR1 is SGDLS, CDR2 YYNGEE, per germline. The CDR3 DNA follows: TGTGCCAGCAGCGTAGACCTAGCAACCCCCGCAGATACGCAGTATTTT. Amino acids: CASSVDLATPADTQYF.

Here the CDR3 DNA reads TGTGCCGCCGGGTCCCATTGGCTTCGGGATCAGCCCCAGCATTTT. Protein sequence: CAAGSHWLRDQPQHF. The rearrangement uses TRBV6-1 and TRBJ1-5; D is unclear. The CDR3 is 15 amino acids. Trimming pared 11 bases from V and 5 bases from J, leaving 22 bases between. Germline V gene data show CDR1 as MNHNS and CDR2 as SASEGT.

The chain carries TRBV11-2 and TRBJ2-3, with TRBD2 matching over 9 bases. The germline V gene has CDR1 SGHAT and CDR2 FQNNGV. This CDR3 region has 15 residues. The J segment lost 3 bases and the V segment lost 4 bases, leaving 5 bases of the junction unmatched. The CDR3 sequence is CASSWLAGRTDTQYF. Written as DNA, the CDR3 is TGTGCCAGCAGCTGGCTAGCGGGAAGGACAGATACGCAGTATTTT. The full variable domain, in which reference TRBV11-2 and TRBJ2-3 provide the parts outside the CDR3, is EAGVAQSPRYKIIEKRQSVAFWCNPISGHATLYWYQQILGQGPKLLIQFQNNGVVDDSQLPKDRFSAERLKGVDSTLKIQPAKLEDSAVYLCASSWLAGRTDTQYFGPGTRLTVL.

This chain joins TRBV19 and TRBJ2-3; D remains ambiguous. CDR1 is LNHDA and CDR2 is SQIVND in the germline V gene (reference sequence). The V and J ends lost 6 bases and 0 bases respectively, with 13 bases between them. The CDR3 is 15 residues long. CDR3 loop: CASSRDITSTDTQYF. CDR3 coding DNA: TGTGCCAGTAGCCGAGACATAACTAGCACAGATACGCAGTATTTT.

The chain is built from TRBV5-4 and TRBJ2-3; D is possibly TRBD1 (5 bases). With 1 base removed from V and 7 bases from J, the gap between germline ends came to 19 bases. Germline V gene data show CDR1 as SGHNT and CDR2 as YYREEE (reference sequence). The CDR3 loop spans 16 amino acids. The CDR3 sequence: CASSLRAHPRGNTQYF. CDR3 nucleotides: TGTGCCAGCAGCTTGCGAGCCCACCCTAGGGGAAATACGCAGTATTTT.

The chain is built from TRBV6-6 and TRBJ2-1, with TRBD2 matching over 8 bases. The ends lost 8 bases at V and 0 bases at J; junction bases unmatched: 9. CDR3 length: 16 residues. The germline gives CDR1 MNHNY, CDR2 SVGAGI (reference sequence). CDR3 loop: CASQTGGPSSYNEQFF. In nucleotides, the CDR3 is TGTGCCAGCCAAACGGGGGGGCCCTCCTCCTACAATGAGCAGTTCTTC.

This rearrangement joins TRBV28 to TRBJ2-7; perhaps TRBD2 as D (6 bases). CDR1 is MDHEN, CDR2 SYDVKM, per germline. The CDR3 is made up of 15 amino acids. The V end was cut by 3 bases, the J end by 6 bases, with 18 bases between. The CDR3 DNA reads TGTGCCAGCAGTTTGCGACTAGTAATGATCGGCGAGCAGTACTTC. This gives the protein CASSLRLVMIGEQYF. Full variable domain (outside the CDR3, taken from reference TRBV28 and TRBJ2-7): DVKVTQSSRYLVKRTGEKVFLECVQDMDHENMFWYRQDPGLGLRLIYFSYDVKMKEKGDIPEGYSVSREKKERFSLILESASTNQTSMYLCASSLRLVMIGEQYFGPGTRLTVT.

The CDR3 sequence: CASTTGGAFQETQYF. Written as DNA, the CDR3 is TGTGCCAGCACTACGGGGGGGGCCTTCCAAGAGACCCAGTACTTC. The chain is built from TRBV6-6 and TRBJ2-5; 8 nucleotides align to TRBD2. This CDR3 contains 15 residues. Germline V CDR1 and CDR2: MNHNY, SVGAGI (reference sequence). Trimming took 7 bases from V and 1 from J; bases not matched to a gene: 8.

This clone was seen a single time. The J gene is TRBJ1-3, the V gene TRBV9; D is perhaps TRBD1 (6 bases). CDR3 length: 17 residues. Per the germline V gene, CDR1 is SGDLS and CDR2 is YYNGEE. V lost 0 bases to trimming and J lost 2 bases, with 15 bases between them. The CDR3 sequence: CASSVERGGTTGNTIYF. For the CDR3, the DNA is TGTGCCAGCAGCGTAGAGAGGGGGGGCACCACTGGAAACACCATATATTTT.

This chain joins TRBV28 and TRBJ1-1, with TRBD1 matching over 8 bases. The CDR3 consists of 15 residues. Looked up from germline, CDR1 is MDHEN and CDR2 is SYDVKM. After removal of 3 bases from V and 7 bases from J, the junction contained 10 bases not matched to a gene. CDR3 bases: TGTGCCAGCAGTTTGGGGGTTGCGACAGGGGATGAAGCTTTCTTT. It encodes CASSLGVATGDEAFF.

A note on this clone: At one end the junction does not follow the germline gene, possibly because of a read error. This chain links TRBV28 with TRBJ1-3, with D tentatively TRBD1 (5 bases). The CDR3 length is 9 residues. Per germline, CDR1 MDHEN and CDR2 SYDVKM. As DNA, the CDR3 is TGTGCCAGCGGACCCGGGACTTTTTTT. It yields the protein CASGPGTFF.

The V and J genes are TRBV30 and TRBJ2-1; 7 positions match TRBD2. This CDR3 has 15 amino acids. V lost 5 bases to trimming and J lost 0 bases; unmatched junction nucleotides: 7. CDR1 GTSNPN and CDR2 SVGIG come from the germline V gene (reference sequence). The CDR3: CAWWLGGISYNEQFF. The DNA for the CDR3 is TGTGCCTGGTGGCTGGGGGGGATCTCCTACAATGAGCAGTTCTTC. Filled out from reference TRBV30 and TRBJ2-1, the complete variable domain reads SQTIHQWPATLVQPVGSPLSLECTVEGTSNPNLYWYRQAAGRGLQLLFYSVGIGQISSEVPQNLSASRPQDRQFILSSKKLLLSDSGFYLCAWWLGGISYNEQFFGPGTRLTVL.

The chain uses TRBV28 and TRBJ1-1; no firm D call. Germline assignment: CDR1 MDHEN and CDR2 SYDVKM. Deletions cut 4 bases from V and 3 bases from J, with 9 bases between. CDR3 length: 13 amino acids. CDR3 loop: CASSSPADTEAFF. The CDR3 nucleotides read TGTGCCAGCAGTTCCCCCGCGGACACTGAAGCTTTCTTT.

J is TRBJ2-1 and V is TRBV19; the D is unclear. The CDR3 is 14 residues long. Trimming cost V 6 bases and J 7 bases, with 16 bases left between them. Germline V lookup: CDR1 LNHDA, CDR2 SQIVND (reference sequence). Here the CDR3 reads CASSTRNHPNEQFF. The CDR3 nucleotides read TGTGCCAGTAGCACGCGGAACCACCCGAATGAGCAGTTCTTC.

V usage is TRBV6-1 and J usage is TRBJ2-7, with D possibly matching TRBD2 (5 bases). V lost 3 bases to trimming and J lost 1 base, with 19 bases between them. The germline gives CDR1 MNHNS, CDR2 SASEGT. This CDR3 comprises 17 residues. The CDR3 DNA follows: TGTGCCAGCAGTGAGATGGTTCTGCGGGTCGGGTCCTACGAGCAGTACTTC. This translates into CASSEMVLRVGSYEQYF.